This T cell receptor (beta chain) appears in the sequencing data of a study of blood T cell repertoires in COVID-19. Study-level information: COVID-19 samples collected from the United States, Italy and Spain covered acute and convalescent phases. T cells, B-cell-depleted T cells, or PBMCs provided the cDNA or gDNA that served as material.

In the study's own analysis: Scientists estimated how many nucleated cells there were by amplifying reference gene primers. The data were produced by immunoSEQ multiplex PCR, yet TCRdb's version contains in-frame clones alone and is incomplete. The DNA was the basis for D and trimming; V, J and clone size are from that table. The table records 70,000 to 90,000 clones, 80% to 90% of them present only once. V was trimmed by 1 base and J by 3 bases, leaving 8 bases between them. Germline CDR1 is LNHNV and CDR2 is YYDKDF (reference sequence). This CDR3 is built from 14 residues. The sequence derives from a man aged 55-75 years with acute or convalescent COVID-19. The sequenced sample was peripheral blood. This chain links TRBV15 with TRBJ2-3; D gene uncertain. Here the CDR3 reads CATSRGQFTDTQYF. The CDR3 nucleotides are TGTGCCACCAGCAGAGGTCAATTTACAGATACGCAGTATTTT.